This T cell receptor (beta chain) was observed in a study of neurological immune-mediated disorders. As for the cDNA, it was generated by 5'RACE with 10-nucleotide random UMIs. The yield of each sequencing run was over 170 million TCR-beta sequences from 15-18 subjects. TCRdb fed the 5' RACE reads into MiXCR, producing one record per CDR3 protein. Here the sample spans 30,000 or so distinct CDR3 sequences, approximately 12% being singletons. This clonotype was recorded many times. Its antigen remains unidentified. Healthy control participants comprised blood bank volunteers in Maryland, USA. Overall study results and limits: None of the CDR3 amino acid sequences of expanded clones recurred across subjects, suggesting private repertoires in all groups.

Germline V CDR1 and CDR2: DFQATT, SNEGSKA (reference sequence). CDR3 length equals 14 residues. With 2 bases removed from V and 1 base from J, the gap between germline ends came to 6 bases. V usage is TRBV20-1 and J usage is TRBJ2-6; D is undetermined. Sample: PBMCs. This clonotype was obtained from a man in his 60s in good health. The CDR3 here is CSARPGSGANVLTF. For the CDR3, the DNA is TGCAGTGCTAGACCCGGGTCTGGGGCCAACGTCCTGACTTTC.